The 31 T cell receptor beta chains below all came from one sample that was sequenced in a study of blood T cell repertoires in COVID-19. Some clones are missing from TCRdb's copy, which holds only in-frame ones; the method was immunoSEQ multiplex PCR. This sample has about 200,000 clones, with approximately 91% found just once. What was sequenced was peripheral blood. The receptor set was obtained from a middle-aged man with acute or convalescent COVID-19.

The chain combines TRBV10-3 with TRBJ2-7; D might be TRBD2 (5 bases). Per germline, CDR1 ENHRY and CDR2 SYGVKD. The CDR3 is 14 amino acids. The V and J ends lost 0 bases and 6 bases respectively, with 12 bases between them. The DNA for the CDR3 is TGTGCCATCAGTGAGTCGAGGGCAGTACTCGAGCAGTACTTC. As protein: CAISESRAVLEQYF.

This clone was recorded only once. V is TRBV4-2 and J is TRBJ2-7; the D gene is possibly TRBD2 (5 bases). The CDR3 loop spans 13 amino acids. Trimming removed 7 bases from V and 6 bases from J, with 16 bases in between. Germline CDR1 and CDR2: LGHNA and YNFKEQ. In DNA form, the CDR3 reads TGTGCCAGCACCCTCTTGGGCGGAGGCGAGCAGTACTTC. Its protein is CASTLLGGGEQYF.

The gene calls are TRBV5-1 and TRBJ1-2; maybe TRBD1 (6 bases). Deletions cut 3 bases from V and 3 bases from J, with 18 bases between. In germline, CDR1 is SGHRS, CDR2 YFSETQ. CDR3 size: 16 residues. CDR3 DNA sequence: TGCGCCAGCAGCTCAGGACAGCCTTCCTCAGACTATGGCTACACCTTC. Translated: CASSSGQPSSDYGYTF. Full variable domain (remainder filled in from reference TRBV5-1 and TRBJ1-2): KAGVTQTPRYLIKTRGQQVTLSCSPISGHRSVSWYQQTPGQGLQFLFEYFSETQRNKGNFPGRFSGRQFSNSRSEMNVSTLELGDSALYLCASSSGQPSSDYGYTFGSGTRLTVV.

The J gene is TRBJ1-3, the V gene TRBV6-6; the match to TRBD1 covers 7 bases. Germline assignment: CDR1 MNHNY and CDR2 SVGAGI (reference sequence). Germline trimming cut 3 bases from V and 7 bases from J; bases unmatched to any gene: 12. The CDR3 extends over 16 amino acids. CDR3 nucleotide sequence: TGTGCCAGCAGTTATCAACCCGGGACAGCAGGGAACACCATATATTTT. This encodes CASSYQPGTAGNTIYF.

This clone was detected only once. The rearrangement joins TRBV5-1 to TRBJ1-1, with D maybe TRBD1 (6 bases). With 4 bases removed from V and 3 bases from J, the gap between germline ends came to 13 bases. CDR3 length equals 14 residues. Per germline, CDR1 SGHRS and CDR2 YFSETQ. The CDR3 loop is CASSPVQGYTEAFF. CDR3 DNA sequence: TGCGCCAGCAGCCCGGTCCAGGGGTACACTGAAGCTTTCTTT.

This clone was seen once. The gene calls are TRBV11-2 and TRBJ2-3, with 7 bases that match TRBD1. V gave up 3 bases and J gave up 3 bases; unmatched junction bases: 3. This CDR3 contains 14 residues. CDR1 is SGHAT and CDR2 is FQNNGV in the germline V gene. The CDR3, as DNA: TGTGCCAGCAGCTTCGGACAGGAAACAGATACGCAGTATTTT. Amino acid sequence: CASSFGQETDTQYF.

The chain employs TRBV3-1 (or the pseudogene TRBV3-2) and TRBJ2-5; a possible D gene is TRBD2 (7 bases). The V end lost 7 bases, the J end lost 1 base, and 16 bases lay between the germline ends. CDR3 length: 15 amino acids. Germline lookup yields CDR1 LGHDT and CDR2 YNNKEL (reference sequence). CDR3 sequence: CASTLGGGSQETQYF. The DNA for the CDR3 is TGTGCCAGCACCCTAGGGGGGGGAAGCCAAGAGACCCAGTACTTC.

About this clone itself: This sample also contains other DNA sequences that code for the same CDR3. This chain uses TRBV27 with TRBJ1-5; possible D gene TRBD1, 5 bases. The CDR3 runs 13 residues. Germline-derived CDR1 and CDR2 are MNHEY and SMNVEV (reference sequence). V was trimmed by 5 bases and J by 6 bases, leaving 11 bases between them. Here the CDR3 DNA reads TGTGCCAGCAGTCTCTCGGGGGGTCAGCCCCAGCATTTT. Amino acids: CASSLSGGQPQHF.

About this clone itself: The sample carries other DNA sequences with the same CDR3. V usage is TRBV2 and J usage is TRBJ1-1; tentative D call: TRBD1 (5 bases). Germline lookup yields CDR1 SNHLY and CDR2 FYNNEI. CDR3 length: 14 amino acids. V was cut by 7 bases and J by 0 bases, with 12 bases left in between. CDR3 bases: TGTGCCAGCAACCCCCAGGGTATGAACACTGAAGCTTTCTTT. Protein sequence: CASNPQGMNTEAFF.

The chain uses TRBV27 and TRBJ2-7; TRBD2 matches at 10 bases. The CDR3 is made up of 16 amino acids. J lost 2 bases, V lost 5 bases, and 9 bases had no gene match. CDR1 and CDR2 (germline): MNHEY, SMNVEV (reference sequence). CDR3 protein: CASSLSGLALTYEQYF. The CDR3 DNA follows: TGTGCCAGCAGTCTCTCGGGACTAGCGCTAACCTACGAGCAGTACTTC.

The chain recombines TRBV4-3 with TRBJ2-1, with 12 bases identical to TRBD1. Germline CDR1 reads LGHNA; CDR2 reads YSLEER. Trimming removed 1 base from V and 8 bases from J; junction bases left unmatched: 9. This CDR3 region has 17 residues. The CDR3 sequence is CASSQAASGTGGDEQFF. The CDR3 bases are TGCGCCAGCAGCCAAGCCGCGTCCGGGACAGGGGGCGATGAGCAGTTCTTC.

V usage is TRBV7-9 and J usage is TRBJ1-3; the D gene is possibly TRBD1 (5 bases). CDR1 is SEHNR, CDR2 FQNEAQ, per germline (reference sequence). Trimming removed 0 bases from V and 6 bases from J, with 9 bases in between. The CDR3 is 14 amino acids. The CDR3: CASSLAGLENTIYF. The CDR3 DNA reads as TGTGCCAGCAGCTTAGCGGGACTCGAAAACACCATATATTTT.

CDR3 protein: CSLAKGQSGSRETQYF. CDR3 DNA: TGCAGCCTCGCGAAGGGGCAGAGTGGATCCCGGGAGACCCAGTACTTC. The chain uses TRBV29-1 and TRBJ2-5; D perhaps matches TRBD1 (5 bases). Germline assignment: CDR1 SQVTM and CDR2 ANQGSEA. This CDR3 spans 16 amino acids. The V end was cut by 8 bases, the J end by 5 bases, with 27 bases between.

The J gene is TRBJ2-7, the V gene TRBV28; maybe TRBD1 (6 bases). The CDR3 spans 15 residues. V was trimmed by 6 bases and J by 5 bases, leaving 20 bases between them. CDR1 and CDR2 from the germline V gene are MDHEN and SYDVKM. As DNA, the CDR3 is TGTGCCAGCAGCCCATCCAGGGGTATGGTCCACGAGCAGTACTTC. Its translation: CASSPSRGMVHEQYF.

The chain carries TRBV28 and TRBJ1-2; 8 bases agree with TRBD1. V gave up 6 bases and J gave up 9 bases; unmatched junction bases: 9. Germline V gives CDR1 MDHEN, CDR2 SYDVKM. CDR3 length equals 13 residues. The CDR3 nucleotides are TGTGCCAGCAGCTCACCGGACAGGGCGAGCTACACCTTC. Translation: CASSSPDRASYTF.

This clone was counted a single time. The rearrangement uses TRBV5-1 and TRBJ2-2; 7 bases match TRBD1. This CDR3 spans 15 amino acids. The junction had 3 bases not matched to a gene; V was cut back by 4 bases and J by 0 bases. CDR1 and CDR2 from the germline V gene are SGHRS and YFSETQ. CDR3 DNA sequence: TGCGCCAGCAGCGGGACAGCCACGAACACCGGGGAGCTGTTTTTT. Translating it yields CASSGTATNTGELFF.

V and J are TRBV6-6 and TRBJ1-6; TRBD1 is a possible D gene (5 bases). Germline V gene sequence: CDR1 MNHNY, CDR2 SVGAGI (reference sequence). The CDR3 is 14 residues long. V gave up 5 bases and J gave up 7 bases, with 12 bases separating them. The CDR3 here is CASSRGRVNSPLHF. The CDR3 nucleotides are TGTGCCAGCAGTCGAGGCAGGGTGAATTCACCCCTCCACTTT.

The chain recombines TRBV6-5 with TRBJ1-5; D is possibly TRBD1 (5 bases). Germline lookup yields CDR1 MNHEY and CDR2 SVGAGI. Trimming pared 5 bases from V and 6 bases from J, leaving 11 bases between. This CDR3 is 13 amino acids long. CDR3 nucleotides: TGTGCCAGCAGTACTCAGGGCGGTCAGCCCCAGCATTTT. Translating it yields CASSTQGGQPQHF.

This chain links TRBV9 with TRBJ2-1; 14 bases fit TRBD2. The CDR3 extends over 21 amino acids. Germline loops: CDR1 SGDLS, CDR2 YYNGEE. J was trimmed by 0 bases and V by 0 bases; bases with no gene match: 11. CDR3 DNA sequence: TGTGCCAGCAGCGTAGGAAGTTTGGGACTAGCGGGAGAGAGCTCCTACAATGAGCAGTTCTTC. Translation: CASSVGSLGLAGESSYNEQFF. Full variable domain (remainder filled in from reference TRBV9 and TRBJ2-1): DSGVTQTPKHLITATGQRVTLRCSPRSGDLSVYWYQQSLDQGLQFLIQYYNGEERAKGNILERFSAQQFPDLHSELNLSSLELGDSALYFCASSVGSLGLAGESSYNEQFFGPGTRLTVL.

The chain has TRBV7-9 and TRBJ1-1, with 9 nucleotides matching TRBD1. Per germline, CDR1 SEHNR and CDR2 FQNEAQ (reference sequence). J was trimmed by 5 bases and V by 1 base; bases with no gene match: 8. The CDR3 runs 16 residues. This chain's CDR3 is CASSLVGQGYGTEAFF. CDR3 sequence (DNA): TGTGCCAGCAGCTTAGTTGGACAGGGGTATGGTACTGAAGCTTTCTTT.

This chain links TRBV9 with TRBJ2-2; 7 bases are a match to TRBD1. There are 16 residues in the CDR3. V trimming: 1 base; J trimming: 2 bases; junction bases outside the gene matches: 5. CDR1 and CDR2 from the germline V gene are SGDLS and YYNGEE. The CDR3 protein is CASSVLGTANTGELFF. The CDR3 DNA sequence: TGTGCCAGCAGCGTACTGGGGACAGCTAACACCGGGGAGCTGTTTTTT.

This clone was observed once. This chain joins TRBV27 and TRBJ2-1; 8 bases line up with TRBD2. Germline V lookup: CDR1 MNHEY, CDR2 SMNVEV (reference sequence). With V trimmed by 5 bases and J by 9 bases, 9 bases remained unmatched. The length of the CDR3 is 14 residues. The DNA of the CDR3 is TGTGCCAGCAGTCCCCTGCGGGGGGCCACTGAGCAGTTCTTC. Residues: CASSPLRGATEQFF.

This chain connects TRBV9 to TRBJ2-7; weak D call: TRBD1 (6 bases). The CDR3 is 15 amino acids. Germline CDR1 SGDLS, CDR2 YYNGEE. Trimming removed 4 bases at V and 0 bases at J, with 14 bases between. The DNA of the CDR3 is TGTGCCAGCAGCCCTCGGACAGAGCTCTCCTACGAGCAGTACTTC. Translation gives CASSPRTELSYEQYF.

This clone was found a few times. CDR3 nucleotides: TGCGCCAGCAGAGGACTTAACACCGGGGAGCTGTTTTTT. Translated, it gives CASRGLNTGELFF. The rearrangement links TRBV10-1 to TRBJ2-2; weak D call: TRBD2 (5 bases). CDR3 length: 13 residues. Trimming removed 6 bases at V and 2 bases at J, with 7 bases between. Germline CDR1 WNHNN, CDR2 SYGVQD (reference sequence).

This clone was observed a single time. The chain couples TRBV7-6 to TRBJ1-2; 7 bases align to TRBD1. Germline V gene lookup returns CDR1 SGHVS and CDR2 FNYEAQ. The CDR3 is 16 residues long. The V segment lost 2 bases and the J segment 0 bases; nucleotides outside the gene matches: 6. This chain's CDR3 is CASSLNPGGSNYGYTF. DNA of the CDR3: TGTGCCAGCAGCTTAAACCCAGGGGGTTCTAACTATGGCTACACCTTC.

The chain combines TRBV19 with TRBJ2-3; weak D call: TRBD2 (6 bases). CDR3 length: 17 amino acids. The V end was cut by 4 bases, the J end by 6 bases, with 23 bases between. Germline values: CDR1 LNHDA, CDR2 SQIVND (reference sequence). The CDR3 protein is CASSNRGTGRGLDTQYF. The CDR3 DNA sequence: TGTGCCAGTAGTAACCGCGGGACGGGCCGGGGTTTGGATACGCAGTATTTT.

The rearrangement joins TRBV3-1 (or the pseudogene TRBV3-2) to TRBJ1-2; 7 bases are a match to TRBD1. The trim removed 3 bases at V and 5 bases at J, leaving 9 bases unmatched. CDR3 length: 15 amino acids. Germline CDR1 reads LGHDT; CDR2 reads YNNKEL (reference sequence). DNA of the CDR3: TGTGCCAGCAGCCAGGGGGGACAGATAGGATATGGCTACACCTTC. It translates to CASSQGGQIGYGYTF.

CDR3 region: CASRKGLLGYEQYF. CDR3 nucleotide sequence: TGTGCCAGCAGAAAAGGACTTCTCGGCTACGAGCAGTACTTC. V is TRBV21-1 and J is TRBJ2-7; the D call TRBD2 from the table was never checked on the DNA. TRBV21-1 is a pseudogene locus. The CDR3 spans 14 residues.

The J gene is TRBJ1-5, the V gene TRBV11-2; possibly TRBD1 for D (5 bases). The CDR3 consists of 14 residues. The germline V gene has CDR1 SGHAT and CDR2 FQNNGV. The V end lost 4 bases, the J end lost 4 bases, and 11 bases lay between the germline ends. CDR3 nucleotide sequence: TGTGCCAGCAGCTCCCAGGGTGGAAATCAGCCCCAGCATTTT. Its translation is CASSSQGGNQPQHF. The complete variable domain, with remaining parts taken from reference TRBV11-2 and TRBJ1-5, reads EAGVAQSPRYKIIEKRQSVAFWCNPISGHATLYWYQQILGQGPKLLIQFQNNGVVDDSQLPKDRFSAERLKGVDSTLKIQPAKLEDSAVYLCASSSQGGNQPQHFGDGTRLSIL.

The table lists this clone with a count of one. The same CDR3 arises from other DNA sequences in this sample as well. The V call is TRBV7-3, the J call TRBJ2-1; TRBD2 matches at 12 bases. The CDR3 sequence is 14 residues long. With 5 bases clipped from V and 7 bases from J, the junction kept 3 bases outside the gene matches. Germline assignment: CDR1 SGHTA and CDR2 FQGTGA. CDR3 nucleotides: TGTGCCAGCAGCCTAGCGGGAGGGCCAAATGAGCAGTTCTTC. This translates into CASSLAGGPNEQFF.

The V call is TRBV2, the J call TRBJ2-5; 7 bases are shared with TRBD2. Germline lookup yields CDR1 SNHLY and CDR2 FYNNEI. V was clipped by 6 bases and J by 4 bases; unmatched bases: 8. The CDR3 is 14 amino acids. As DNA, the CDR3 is TGTGCCAGCAGGGGGACGGGGAGGGTAGAGACCCAGTACTTC. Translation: CASRGTGRVETQYF.